The rows below give T cell receptor beta chains drawn from one sample of a study of T cells after yellow fever vaccination. MiXCR, applied by TCRdb to the 5' RACE reads, yields one record per CDR3 protein. The profile covers hundreds of thousands of distinct CDR3 sequences, with 7.5% to 9% appearing a single time and roughly 17% taken by the ten largest. Specimen: PBMCs, collected on the day of the first yellow fever vaccination. Every receptor here comes from a man aged 18 to 35 who received the YFV17D yellow fever vaccine. Both conserved end residues are part of each CDR3. A D gene is named only where the DNA matches it firmly. Clone size appears in some rows only: once, few, many, or a class for an expanded clone.

d_call,v_call,clone_size,j_call,cdr3_nt,cdr3_aa
-,TRBV4-3,-,TRBJ2-4,TGCGCCAGCAGCCAAGATCCGGGGCTAATAGCCAAAAACATTCAGTACTTC,CASSQDPGLIAKNIQYF
-,TRBV5-4,-,TRBJ2-1,TGTGCCAGCAGCTTGTGGGGGGGGCATGAGCAGTTCTTC,CASSLWGGHEQFF
TRBD2,TRBV9,few,TRBJ2-7,TGTGCCAGTGGGGGGGGATCCTACGAGCAGTACTTC,CASGGGSYEQYF
TRBD1,TRBV10-3,few,TRBJ2-2,TGTGCCATCAGCGATACAGGGGCGGGCACCGGGGAGCTGTTTTTT,CAISDTGAGTGELFF
-,TRBV5-1,many,TRBJ2-7,TGCGCCAGCAGCTTGATGGGGCAGGAGGGGTACGAGCAGTACTTC,CASSLMGQEGYEQYF
-,TRBV20-1,many,TRBJ2-5,TGCAGTGCTAGGCAGGACCCAACCCAAGAGACCCAGTACTTC,CSARQDPTQETQYF
TRBD1,TRBV7-3,few,TRBJ2-1,TGTGCCAGCAGCCTTATGACAGGGCCCCTCAATGAGCAGTTCTTC,CASSLMTGPLNEQFF
TRBD1,TRBV11-2,many,TRBJ2-3,TGTGCCAGCAGCCTTGGACAGGGGGTAGATACGCAGTATTTT,CASSLGQGVDTQYF
TRBD1,TRBV6-2/TRBV6-3,few,TRBJ2-4,TGTGCCAGCAGGGATATACAGGGGGCGTTAGCCAAAAACATTCAGTACTTC,CASRDIQGALAKNIQYF
TRBD2,TRBV20-1,few,TRBJ2-3,TGCAGTGCTGGACTAGCGGGGGGGCCAGCAGATACGCAGTATTTT,CSAGLAGGPADTQYF
-,TRBV19,few,TRBJ2-2,TGTGCCAGTAGTATAGTTTCCGGGGAGCTGTTTTTT,CASSIVSGELFF
TRBD2,TRBV7-2,many,TRBJ2-1,TGTGCCAGCAGCTTATGGGCTAGCGGGGGGGCCTTTGAGCAGTTCTTC,CASSLWASGGAFEQFF
-,TRBV3-1,few,TRBJ1-3,TGTGCCAGCAGCGGGACCGCTGGAAACACCATATATTTT,CASSGTAGNTIYF
-,TRBV20-1,-,TRBJ1-4,TGCAGTGCTAGAGTACAGGAAAAACTGTTTTTT,CSARVQEKLFF
-,TRBV30,few,TRBJ2-1,TGTGCCTGGAGTGTACTAGATGAGCAGTTCTTC,CAWSVLDEQFF
-,TRBV12-3/TRBV12-4,few,TRBJ2-1,TGTGCCAGCAGTTTAGAACAGCATTACAATGAGCAGTTCTTC,CASSLEQHYNEQFF
-,TRBV27,few,TRBJ1-3,TGTGCCAGCAGTTTATCTAACCCCAGCGGCGGAAACACCATATATTTT,CASSLSNPSGGNTIYF
-,TRBV5-6,-,TRBJ2-2,TGTGCCAGCAGCTTGGGGTTGGGGGAGCTGTTTTTT,CASSLGLGELFF
-,TRBV6-2/TRBV6-3,many,TRBJ2-4,TGTGCCAGCAGTTACGAGGGGACATCTGTAGCCAAAAACATTCAGTACTTC,CASSYEGTSVAKNIQYF
-,TRBV10-3,many,TRBJ2-1,TGTGCCATCAGTGAGGGCGGGACCTATTACAATGAGCAGTTCTTC,CAISEGGTYYNEQFF
-,TRBV25-1,many,TRBJ2-1,TGTGCCAGCAGTTCGGGGGTTGGGATGAATGAGCAGTTCTTC,CASSSGVGMNEQFF
-,TRBV6-5,many,TRBJ1-3,TGTGCCAGCAGTTACTCGAAAGACACCGGCCCAAACACCATATATTTT,CASSYSKDTGPNTIYF
-,TRBV7-9,-,TRBJ1-5,TGTGCCAGCAGCCCCGGGGTCTATAGCAATCAGCCCCAGCATTTT,CASSPGVYSNQPQHF
TRBD1,TRBV11-2,few,TRBJ2-1,TGTGCCAGCAGCTTCGACCACCGGGACAGGGGATACAATGAGCAGTTCTTC,CASSFDHRDRGYNEQFF
-,TRBV5-4,few,TRBJ2-5,TGTGCCAGCAGCTTGACGGGTTTTCAGGAGACCCAGTACTTC,CASSLTGFQETQYF
TRBD1,TRBV6-1,-,TRBJ1-5,TGTGCCAGCAGAACCTGGGACAGGGGTCAGCCCCAGCATTTT,CASRTWDRGQPQHF
-,TRBV6-1,-,TRBJ1-5,TGTGCCAGCAGCCGAGCGGTGGGCAATCAGCCCCAGCATTTT,CASSRAVGNQPQHF
-,TRBV4-2,-,TRBJ1-6,TGTGCCAGCAGCCAAGTTAGGTCACCCCTCCACTTT,CASSQVRSPLHF
-,TRBV5-4,many,TRBJ1-1,TGTGCCAGCAGCTCCTCAGGGAGAAACACTGAAGCTTTCTTT,CASSSSGRNTEAFF
TRBD2,TRBV7-3,-,TRBJ2-2,TGTGCCAGCAGCCCAGCGGGGTCGGGCACCGGGGAGCTGTTTTTT,CASSPAGSGTGELFF
TRBD2,TRBV6-1,many,TRBJ2-3,TGTGCCAGCAGTACGGGGAGCGGGGCAGCCCCGTTTTACCCGGATACGCAGTATTTT,CASSTGSGAAPFYPDTQYF
-,TRBV10-3,few,TRBJ2-2,TGTGCCATCAGTGAGACTGGGGCAGGAGGGGAGCTGTTTTTT,CAISETGAGGELFF
-,TRBV2,few,TRBJ2-7,TGTGCCAGCACCCCAACCGACATGGTGAGCTCCTACGAGCAGTACTTC,CASTPTDMVSSYEQYF
TRBD1,TRBV7-2,-,TRBJ1-5,TGTGCCAGCAGCTTAGGAGGACAGGCACGACAGCCCCAGCATTTT,CASSLGGQARQPQHF
TRBD1,TRBV6-2/TRBV6-3,few,TRBJ2-1,TGTGCCAGCAGTTACTCTGGGACAGGGATCCGCAATGAGCAGTTCTTC,CASSYSGTGIRNEQFF
-,TRBV4-2,few,TRBJ1-2,TGTGCCAGCAGCCTATATGCTGACAGAAACTATGGCTACACCTTC,CASSLYADRNYGYTF
-,TRBV6-5,many,TRBJ2-7,TGTGCCAGCAGTTACCAGGCAGAATCCTACGAGCAGTACTTC,CASSYQAESYEQYF
-,TRBV25-1,-,TRBJ2-3,TGTGCCAGCAGGCGACACAGCACAGATACGCAGTATTTT,CASRRHSTDTQYF
-,TRBV14,few,TRBJ2-3,TGTGCCAGCAGCCCCCTAAGGGGGTGGAGAACAGATACGCAGTATTTT,CASSPLRGWRTDTQYF
TRBD1,TRBV4-1,many,TRBJ2-2,TGCGCCAGCAGCCAAGGGGACAGGGTGACCGGGGAGCTGTTTTTT,CASSQGDRVTGELFF
-,TRBV4-1,-,TRBJ1-6,TGCGCCAGCGGTCTGGGGAGCTCCTATAATTCACCCCTCCACTTT,CASGLGSSYNSPLHF
-,TRBV6-2/TRBV6-3,many,TRBJ2-7,TGTGCCAGCAGTTACTCTCCCTCGGGACAAGAATCCTACGAGCAGTACTTC,CASSYSPSGQESYEQYF
-,TRBV4-3,-,TRBJ1-1,TGCGCCAGCAGCCAAGAAAGATTGGGCGTTGGAGACACTGAAGCTTTCTTT,CASSQERLGVGDTEAFF
-,TRBV24-1,many,TRBJ1-2,TGTGCCACCAGTGGGGGTTATGGCTACACCTTC,CATSGGYGYTF
-,TRBV6-2/TRBV6-3,few,TRBJ2-7,TGTGCCAGCAGTTACTCCGAGGGGGAGCAGTACTTC,CASSYSEGEQYF
-,TRBV7-2,-,TRBJ1-1,TGTGCCAGCAGCTTATTTGGCGCCAACACTGAAGCTTTCTTT,CASSLFGANTEAFF
TRBD2,TRBV4-3,many,TRBJ2-1,TGCGCCAGCAGCCAAGAGGTAGCGGGGGGTTACAATGAGCAGTTCTTC,CASSQEVAGGYNEQFF
-,TRBV6-1,-,TRBJ2-5,TGTGCCAGCAACTCTCGGGTTTTCGGAGAGACCCAGTACTTC,CASNSRVFGETQYF
-,TRBV2,few,TRBJ1-2,TGTGCCAGCAGTGAAGTACACAACTATGGCTACACCTTC,CASSEVHNYGYTF
-,TRBV4-1,many,TRBJ1-1,TGCGCCAGCAGCCAAGCGTTGAGGGGGAACACTGAAGCTTTCTTT,CASSQALRGNTEAFF
TRBD2,TRBV5-1,few,TRBJ2-1,TGCGCCAGCAGCTTGCGTGTCCCAAAAAGGACTAGCGGTTCCGTCAATGAGCAGTTCTTC,CASSLRVPKRTSGSVNEQFF
-,TRBV24-1,-,TRBJ2-3,TGTGCCACCAGTACCGGGGCAGATGGCACAGATACGCAGTATTTT,CATSTGADGTDTQYF
-,TRBV7-9,few,TRBJ2-1,TGTGCCAGCAGCGCCGCGGGGAGCTCCTACAATGAGCAGTTCTTC,CASSAAGSSYNEQFF
-,TRBV12-3/TRBV12-4,-,TRBJ2-1,TGTGCCAGCTCCCCCGGAGGGGGGGACTACAATGAGCAGTTCTTC,CASSPGGGDYNEQFF